What follows are 13 T cell receptor beta chains derived from one specimen sequenced in a study of CD8 T cells in ankylosing spondylitis. TCRdb reanalysed the 5' RACE reads using MiXCR and keeps one entry per CDR3 protein. This sample has around 150,000 distinct CDR3 sequences, with about 32% found just once. Sequencing was done on a sample of synovial fluid, either unsorted or a sorted T cell fraction (not recorded which). Receptor source: a male donor with ankylosing spondylitis.

CDR3: CSAAQTDTQYF. For the CDR3, the DNA is TGCAGTGCTGCCCAGACAGATACGCAGTATTTT. V is TRBV20-1 and J is TRBJ2-3; no reliable D call. The germline V gene has CDR1 DFQATT and CDR2 SNEGSKA (reference sequence). The V end lost 5 bases, the J end lost 3 bases, and 6 bases lay between the germline ends. The CDR3 is made up of 11 amino acids.

A few counts support this clonotype. This chain uses TRBV7-3 with TRBJ2-3; D is undetermined. Germline values: CDR1 SGHTA, CDR2 FQGTGA. This CDR3 contains 18 residues. Trimming shortened V by 1 base and J by 6 bases, and 23 bases separated the two germline ends. The CDR3 loop is CASSLRSATLSYPDTQYF. The DNA of the CDR3 is TGTGCCAGCAGCTTAAGGTCGGCCACGCTCTCATACCCCGATACGCAGTATTTT.

This clonotype is a singleton in its sample. This rearrangement joins TRBV12-3 or TRBV12-4 to TRBJ1-1; D is unclear. The CDR3 is 14 amino acids. V lost 3 bases, J lost 0 bases, and 8 bases lay in between. CDR3 in amino acids: CASSFARVNTEAFF. CDR3 nucleotides: TGTGCCAGCAGTTTTGCCCGGGTGAACACTGAAGCTTTCTTT.

This clonotype has a handful of counts. The V gene is TRBV28, the J gene TRBJ1-3; D is ambiguous. The CDR3 loop spans 17 amino acids. With 3 bases removed from V and 0 bases from J, the gap between germline ends came to 15 bases. Germline values: CDR1 MDHEN, CDR2 SYDVKM. The CDR3 coding sequence is TGTGCCAGCAGTTTCCCCTTGACATCTTTCTCTGGAAACACCATATATTTT. Translating it yields CASSFPLTSFSGNTIYF.

This clonotype was counted between two and nine times. At one boundary the junction diverges from the germline segment, which might be a read error. The V and J genes are TRBV3-1 and TRBJ2-1, with 9 bases identical to TRBD2. The CDR3 is 15 amino acids. CDR1 is LGHDT, CDR2 YNNKEL, per germline (reference sequence). CDR3: CASTQRGGAYNEQFF. The CDR3 bases are TGTGCCAGCACCCAACGCGGGGGGGCCTACAATGAGCAGTTCTTC.

The chain links TRBV9 to TRBJ1-1; no firm D call. The CDR3 sequence is 15 residues long. Germline values: CDR1 SGDLS, CDR2 YYNGEE. V dropped 0 bases and J dropped 7 bases, with 16 bases sitting between them. DNA of the CDR3: TGTGCCAGCAGCGTAGCTCATTCATACACGGTTGAAGCTTTCTTT. Residues: CASSVAHSYTVEAFF.

This clonotype was seen more than once but under ten times. V gene TRBV20-1 combines with J gene TRBJ2-7, with TRBD2 as a possible D gene (5 bases). This CDR3 has 15 residues. Trimming stripped 0 bases from V and 7 bases from J, with 19 bases between. The germline V gene has CDR1 DFQATT and CDR2 SNEGSKA (reference sequence). CDR3 coding DNA: TGCAGTGCTAGAGATAGGGCTAGCAATTCGAGGGAGCAGTACTTC. It encodes CSARDRASNSREQYF.

The sample holds many counts of this clonotype. V and J are TRBV29-1 and TRBJ1-5; D might be TRBD1 (5 bases). The CDR3 contains 13 residues. V was trimmed by 4 bases and J by 4 bases, leaving 11 bases between them. Germline V gene sequence: CDR1 SQVTM, CDR2 ANQGSEA. In DNA, the CDR3 is TGCAGCGTTGGTAAGGGGCCGAATCAGCCCCAGCATTTT. It encodes CSVGKGPNQPQHF.

This clonotype was picked up a small number of times. The genes are TRBV7-9 and TRBJ2-6, with TRBD1 identical over 11 bases. The CDR3 runs 17 residues. Germline CDR1 reads SEHNR; CDR2 reads FQNEAQ (reference sequence). Losses at the gene ends were 8 bases for V and 1 base for J; bases not matched to a gene: 7. As DNA, the CDR3 is TGTGCCAGCTTGTCGGGACAGGGGGAATCTGGGGCCAACGTCCTGACTTTC. This sequence encodes CASLSGQGESGANVLTF.

This clonotype came up a few times. The chain recombines TRBV11-2 with TRBJ2-1; no firm D call. The germline gives CDR1 SGHAT, CDR2 FQNNGV. There are 13 residues in the CDR3. Trimming removed 5 bases from V and 5 bases from J, with 10 bases in between. CDR3 sequence reads: CASSQNMNNEQFF. The CDR3 DNA reads TGTGCCAGCAGCCAAAATATGAACAATGAGCAGTTCTTC.

This sequence joins TRBV3-1 and TRBJ1-1, with D perhaps matching TRBD1 (5 bases). Germline V CDR1 and CDR2: LGHDT, YNNKEL (reference sequence). V gave up 0 bases and J gave up 4 bases, with 15 bases separating them. The CDR3 length is 16 residues. The CDR3 DNA reads TGTGCCAGCAGCCAAGACGGCGTAGGGAGGGGCACTGAAGCTTTCTTT. Residues: CASSQDGVGRGTEAFF.

This clonotype was recorded many times. This chain joins TRBV12-3 or TRBV12-4 and TRBJ1-5; 8 bases match TRBD1. V was pared by 11 bases and J by 3 bases, with 9 bases of the junction left unmatched. This CDR3 has 14 residues. DNA of the CDR3: TGTGCCTCCTCGACAGGGGAAAACAATCAGCCCCAGCATTTT. Translated: CASSTGENNQPQHF.

This clonotype turned up a few times. The V call is TRBV20-1, the J call TRBJ2-2, with a possible D match to TRBD2 (6 bases). V was shortened by 5 bases and J by 12 bases, with 22 bases between the two germline ends. CDR3 length equals 14 residues. The germline V gene has CDR1 DFQATT and CDR2 SNEGSKA (reference sequence). DNA for the CDR3: TGCAGTGCTGTGGCCCCCGCGGGGCCGGAAAAGCTGTTTTTT. Translation: CSAVAPAGPEKLFF.